This TCR beta chain was retrieved from a study of regulatory dendritic cells for organ transplantation (dated by TCRdb to 2017 to 2019). In the study overall: Before and after allostimulation with regulatory or mature dendritic cells, TCRbeta repertoires were sequenced from sorted naive and memory CD4+ and CD8+ T cells.

On this clone itself: Its antigen target is currently unknown. The input lacks base qualities; no much larger clone sits a single base away.

FACS was used to sort CD4+ or CD8+ cells into naive T cells (CD45RA+) and memory T cells (CD45RO+). A couple of healthy control subjects provided the T cells used for TCR sequencing. Sorted T cell subsets that were not stimulated were used as baseline controls for the mixed lymphocyte reactions. The Qiagen DNeasy Blood & Tissue Kit was used to extract genomic DNA. Multiplexed two-step PCR with Vbeta-specific forward primers and Jbeta-specific reverse primers was used to amplify TCRbeta CDR3 regions. Through the immunoSEQ service, the TCRbeta libraries were run on an Illumina instrument for sequencing. Regarding the original processing steps: IMGT annotation was used to assign V, D and J genes, and synthetic CDR3 analogues were used to correct counts for multiplex PCR bias. In the immunoSEQ Analyzer, repertoire clonality was calculated as one minus the normalized Shannon entropy. Fisher's exact test with Benjamini-Hochberg false discovery rate control was used to define clonal expansion, with two-tailed P<0.01. TCRdb took over this immuneACCESS table, retaining in-frame rearrangements with V and J assigned. Such tables are incomplete; in checked studies, under half of the missing clones stem from an unresolved V gene, and the remainder is unexplained. Clone size and the V and J calls come from that table; the DNA yielded D and trimming. The sample table records approximately 29,000 clones; approximately 82% of these occur just once. Under 0.12% of the sample lies in the top ten.

Overall results and qualifications from the work: Highly diverse repertoires were observed in naive CD4+ and CD8+ T cells, whereas lower diversity was observed in memory cells, and the most oligoclonal repertoires were found in memory CD8+ cells. Allostimulation expanded memory CD8+ clones in both subjects, but regulatory dendritic cells appeared to induce more limited expansion than mature dendritic cells. Only a couple of subjects were sequenced, and considerable between-individual heterogeneity in the alloreactive memory CD8+ T cell pool was noted by the authors. Of the resting subsets, memory CD8+ T cells had the largest number of alloreactive TCR clonotypes.

The CDR3 measures 14 amino acids from cysteine to phenylalanine. Here the CDR3 DNA is all that survives: 42 bases in frame from base 1. Germline trimming: 4 bases from V, 3 bases from J; junction bases outside gene matches: 6. CDR1 PRHDT and CDR2 FYEKMQ are derived from the germline V gene (reference sequence). The sample taken for sequencing was naive CD4+ T cells from blood. Reading the label with the study, this specimen's cell subset or site is: CD45RA+ naive T cells. Rearrangement joined TRBV13 to TRBJ2-7, and 7 junctional nucleotides match TRBD1. This sequence was found in a human donor in good health. The CDR3 in this case is CASSYSRDSYEQYF. At the DNA level, the sequence is TGTGCCAGCAGCTATTCCCGGGACAGCTACGAGCAGTACTTC.